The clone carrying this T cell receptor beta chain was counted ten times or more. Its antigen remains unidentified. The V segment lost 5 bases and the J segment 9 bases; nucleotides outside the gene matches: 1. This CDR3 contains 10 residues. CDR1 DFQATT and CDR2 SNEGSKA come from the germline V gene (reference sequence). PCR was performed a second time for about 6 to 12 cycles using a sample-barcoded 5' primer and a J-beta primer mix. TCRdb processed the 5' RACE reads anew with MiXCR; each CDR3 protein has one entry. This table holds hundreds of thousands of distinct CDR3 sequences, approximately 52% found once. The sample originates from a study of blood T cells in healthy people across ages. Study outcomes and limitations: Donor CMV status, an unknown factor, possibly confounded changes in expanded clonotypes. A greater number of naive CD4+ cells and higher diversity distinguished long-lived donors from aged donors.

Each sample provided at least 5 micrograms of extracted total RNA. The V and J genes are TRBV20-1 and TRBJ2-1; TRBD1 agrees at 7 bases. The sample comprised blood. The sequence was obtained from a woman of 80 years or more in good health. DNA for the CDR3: TGCAGTGCTGACAGGGTTGAGCAGTTCTTC. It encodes CSADRVEQFF.